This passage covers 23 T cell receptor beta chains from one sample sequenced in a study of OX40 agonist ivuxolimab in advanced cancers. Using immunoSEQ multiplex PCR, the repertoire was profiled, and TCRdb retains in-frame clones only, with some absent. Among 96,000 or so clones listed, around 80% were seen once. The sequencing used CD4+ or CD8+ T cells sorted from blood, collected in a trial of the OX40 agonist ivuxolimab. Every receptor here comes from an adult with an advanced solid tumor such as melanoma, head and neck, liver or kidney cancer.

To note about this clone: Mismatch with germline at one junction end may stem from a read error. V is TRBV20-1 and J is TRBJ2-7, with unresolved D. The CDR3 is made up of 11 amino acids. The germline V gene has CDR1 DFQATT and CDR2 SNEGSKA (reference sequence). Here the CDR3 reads CNARDHYEQYF. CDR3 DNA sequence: TGCAATGCTAGAGACCACTACGAGCAGTACTTC.

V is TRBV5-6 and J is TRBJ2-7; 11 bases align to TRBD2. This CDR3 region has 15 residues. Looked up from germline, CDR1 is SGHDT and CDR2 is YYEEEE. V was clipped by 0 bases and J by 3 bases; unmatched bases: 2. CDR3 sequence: CASSLGTSGLYEQYF. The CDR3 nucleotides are TGTGCCAGCAGCTTGGGGACTAGCGGGCTCTACGAGCAGTACTTC.

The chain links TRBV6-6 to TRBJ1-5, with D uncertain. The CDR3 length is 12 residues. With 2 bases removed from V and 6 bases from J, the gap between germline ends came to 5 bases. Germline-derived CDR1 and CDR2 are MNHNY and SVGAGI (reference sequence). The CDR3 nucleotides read TGTGCCAGCAGTTACGATAGTCAGCCCCAGCATTTT. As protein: CASSYDSQPQHF.

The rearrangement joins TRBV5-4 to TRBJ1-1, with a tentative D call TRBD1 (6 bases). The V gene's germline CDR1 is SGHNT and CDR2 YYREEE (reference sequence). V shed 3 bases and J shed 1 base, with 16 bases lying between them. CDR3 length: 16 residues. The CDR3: CASSSTPGTKNTEAFF. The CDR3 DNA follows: TGTGCCAGCAGCTCGACCCCCGGGACAAAGAACACTGAAGCTTTCTTT.

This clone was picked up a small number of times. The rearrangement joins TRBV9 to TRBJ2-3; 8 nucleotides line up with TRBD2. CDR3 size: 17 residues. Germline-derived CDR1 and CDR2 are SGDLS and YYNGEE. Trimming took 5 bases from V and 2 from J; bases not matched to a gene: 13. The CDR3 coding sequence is TGTGCCAGCAGTCCTGGGGGGGGACTAGGGTCCACAGATACGCAGTATTTT. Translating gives CASSPGGGLGSTDTQYF. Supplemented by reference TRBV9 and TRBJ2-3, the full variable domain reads DSGVTQTPKHLITATGQRVTLRCSPRSGDLSVYWYQQSLDQGLQFLIQYYNGEERAKGNILERFSAQQFPDLHSELNLSSLELGDSALYFCASSPGGGLGSTDTQYFGPGTRLTVL.

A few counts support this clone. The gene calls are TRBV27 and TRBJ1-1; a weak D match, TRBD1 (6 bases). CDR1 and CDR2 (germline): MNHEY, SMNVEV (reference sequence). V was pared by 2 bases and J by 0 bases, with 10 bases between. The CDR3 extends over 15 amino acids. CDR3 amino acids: CASSLLTGLNTEAFF. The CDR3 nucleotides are TGTGCCAGCAGTTTACTCACAGGGTTGAACACTGAAGCTTTCTTT.

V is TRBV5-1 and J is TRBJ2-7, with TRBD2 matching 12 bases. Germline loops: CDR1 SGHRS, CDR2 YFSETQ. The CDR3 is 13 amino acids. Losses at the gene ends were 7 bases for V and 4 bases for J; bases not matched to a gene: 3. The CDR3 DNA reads TGCGCCAGCGGACTAGCGGGGAAATACGAGCAGTACTTC. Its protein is CASGLAGKYEQYF.

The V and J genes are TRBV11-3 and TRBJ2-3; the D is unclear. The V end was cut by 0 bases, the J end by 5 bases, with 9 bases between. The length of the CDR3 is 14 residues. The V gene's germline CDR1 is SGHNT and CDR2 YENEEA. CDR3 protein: CASSLEVREDTQYF. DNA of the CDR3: TGTGCCAGCAGCTTAGAAGTAAGGGAAGATACGCAGTATTTT.

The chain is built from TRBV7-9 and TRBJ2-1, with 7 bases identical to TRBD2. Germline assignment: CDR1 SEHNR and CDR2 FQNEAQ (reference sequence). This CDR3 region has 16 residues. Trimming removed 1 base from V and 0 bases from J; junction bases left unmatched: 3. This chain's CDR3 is CASSLVGGSSYNEQFF. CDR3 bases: TGTGCCAGCAGCTTAGTCGGCGGGAGCTCCTACAATGAGCAGTTCTTC.

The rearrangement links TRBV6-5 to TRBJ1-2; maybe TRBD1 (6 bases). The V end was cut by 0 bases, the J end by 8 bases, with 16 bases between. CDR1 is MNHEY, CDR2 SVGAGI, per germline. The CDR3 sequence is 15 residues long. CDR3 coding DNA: TGTGCCAGCAGTTACTCGCTTTCAGGGGAAGGAGGCTACACCTTC. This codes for CASSYSLSGEGGYTF.

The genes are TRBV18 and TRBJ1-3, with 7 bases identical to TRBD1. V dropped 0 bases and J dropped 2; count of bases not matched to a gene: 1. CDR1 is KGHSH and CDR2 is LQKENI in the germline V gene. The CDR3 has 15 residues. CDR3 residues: CASSPPTGTGNTIYF. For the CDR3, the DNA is TGTGCCAGCTCACCACCGACAGGGACTGGAAACACCATATATTTT.

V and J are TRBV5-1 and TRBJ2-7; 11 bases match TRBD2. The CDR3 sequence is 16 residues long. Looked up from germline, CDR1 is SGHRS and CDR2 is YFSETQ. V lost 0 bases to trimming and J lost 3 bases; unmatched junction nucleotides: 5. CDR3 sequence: CASSLGKTSGGYEQYF. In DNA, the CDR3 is TGCGCCAGCAGCTTGGGCAAAACTAGCGGGGGCTACGAGCAGTACTTC.

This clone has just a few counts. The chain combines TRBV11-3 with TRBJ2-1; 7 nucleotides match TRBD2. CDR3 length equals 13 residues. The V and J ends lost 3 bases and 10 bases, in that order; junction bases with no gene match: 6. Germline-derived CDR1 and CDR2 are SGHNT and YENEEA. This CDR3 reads CASSFVVGGEQFF. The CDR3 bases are TGTGCCAGCAGCTTCGTAGTGGGAGGGGAGCAGTTCTTC. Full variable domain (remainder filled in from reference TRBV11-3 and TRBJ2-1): EAGVVQSPRYKIIEKKQPVAFWCNPISGHNTLYWYLQNLGQGPELLIRYENEEAVDDSQLPKDRFSAERLKGVDSTLKIQPAELGDSAVYLCASSFVVGGEQFFGPGTRLTVL.

The CDR3 sequence is CASRPGVDSPLHF. The CDR3, as DNA: TGTGCCAGTCGACCGGGAGTCGATTCACCCCTCCACTTT. The chain joins TRBV19 to TRBJ1-6; D remains ambiguous. Germline CDR1 LNHDA, CDR2 SQIVND (reference sequence). The germline V and J ends were trimmed by 8 bases and 8 bases, with 13 bases remaining between them. This CDR3 is built from 13 residues.

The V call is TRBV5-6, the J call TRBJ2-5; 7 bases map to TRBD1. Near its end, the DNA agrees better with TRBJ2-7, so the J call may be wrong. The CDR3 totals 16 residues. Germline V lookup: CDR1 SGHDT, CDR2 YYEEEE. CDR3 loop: CASSLGQGAIYSEQYF. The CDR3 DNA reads TGTGCCAGCAGCTTGGGACAGGGCGCGATCTACTCCGAGCAGTACTTC.

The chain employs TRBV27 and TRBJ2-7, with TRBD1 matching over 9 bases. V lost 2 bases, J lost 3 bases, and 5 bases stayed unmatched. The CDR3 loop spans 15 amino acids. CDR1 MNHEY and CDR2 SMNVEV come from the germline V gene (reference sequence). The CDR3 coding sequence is TGTGCCAGCAGTTTAGGGACAGGGTGGATCTACGAGCAGTACTTC. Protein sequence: CASSLGTGWIYEQYF.

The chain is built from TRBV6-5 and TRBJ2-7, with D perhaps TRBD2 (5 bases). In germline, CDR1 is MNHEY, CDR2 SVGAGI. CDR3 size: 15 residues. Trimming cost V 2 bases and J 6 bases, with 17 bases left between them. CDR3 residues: CASSYGLAPTGEQYF. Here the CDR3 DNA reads TGTGCCAGCAGTTACGGGCTAGCTCCTACTGGCGAGCAGTACTTC.

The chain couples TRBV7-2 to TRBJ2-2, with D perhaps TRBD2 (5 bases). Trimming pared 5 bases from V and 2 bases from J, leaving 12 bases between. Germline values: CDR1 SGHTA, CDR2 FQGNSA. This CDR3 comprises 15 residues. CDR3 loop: CASSLTRGNTGELFF. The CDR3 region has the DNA TGTGCCAGCAGCCTCACCCGGGGAAACACCGGGGAGCTGTTTTTT. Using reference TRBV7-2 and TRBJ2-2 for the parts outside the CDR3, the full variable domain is GAGVSQSPSNKVTEKGKDVELRCDPISGHTALYWYRQSLGQGLEFLIYFQGNSAPDKSGLPSDRFSAERTGGSVSTLTIQRTQQEDSAVYLCASSLTRGNTGELFFGEGSRLTVL.

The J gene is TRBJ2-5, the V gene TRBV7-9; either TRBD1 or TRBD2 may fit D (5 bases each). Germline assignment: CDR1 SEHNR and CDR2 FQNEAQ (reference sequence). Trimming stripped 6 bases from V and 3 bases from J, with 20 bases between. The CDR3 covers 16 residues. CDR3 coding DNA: TGTGCCAGCAGTAATAGGGGTGCCTGGCGGGAAGAGACCCAGTACTTC. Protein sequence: CASSNRGAWREETQYF.

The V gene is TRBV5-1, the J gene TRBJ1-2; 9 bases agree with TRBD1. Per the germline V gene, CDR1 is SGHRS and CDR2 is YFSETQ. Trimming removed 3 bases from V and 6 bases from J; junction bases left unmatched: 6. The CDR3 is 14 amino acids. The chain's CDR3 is CASSSGQGFDGYTF. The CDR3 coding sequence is TGCGCCAGCAGCTCGGGACAGGGATTCGATGGCTACACCTTC. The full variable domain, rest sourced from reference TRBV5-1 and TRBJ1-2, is KAGVTQTPRYLIKTRGQQVTLSCSPISGHRSVSWYQQTPGQGLQFLFEYFSETQRNKGNFPGRFSGRQFSNSRSEMNVSTLELGDSALYLCASSSGQGFDGYTFGSGTRLTVV.

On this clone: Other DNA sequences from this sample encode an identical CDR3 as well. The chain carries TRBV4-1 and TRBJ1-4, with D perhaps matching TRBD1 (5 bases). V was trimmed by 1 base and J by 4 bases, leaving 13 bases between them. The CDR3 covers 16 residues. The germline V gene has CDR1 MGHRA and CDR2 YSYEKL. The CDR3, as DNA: TGCGCCAGCAGCCAAGCCAGGGAGTTAGGTAATGAAAAACTGTTTTTT. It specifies CASSQARELGNEKLFF.

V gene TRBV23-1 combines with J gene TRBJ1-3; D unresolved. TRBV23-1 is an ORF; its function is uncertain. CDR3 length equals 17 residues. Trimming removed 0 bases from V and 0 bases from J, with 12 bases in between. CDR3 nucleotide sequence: TGCGCCAGCAGTCAATCGGCATTGAGGTCCTCTGGAAACACCATATATTTT. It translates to CASSQSALRSSGNTIYF.

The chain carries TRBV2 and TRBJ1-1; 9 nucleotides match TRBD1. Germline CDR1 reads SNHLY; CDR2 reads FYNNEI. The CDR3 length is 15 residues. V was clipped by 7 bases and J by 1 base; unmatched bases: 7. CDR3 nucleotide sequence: TGTGCCAGCATGGTACAGGGGGCCCGGAACACTGAAGCTTTCTTT. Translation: CASMVQGARNTEAFF.